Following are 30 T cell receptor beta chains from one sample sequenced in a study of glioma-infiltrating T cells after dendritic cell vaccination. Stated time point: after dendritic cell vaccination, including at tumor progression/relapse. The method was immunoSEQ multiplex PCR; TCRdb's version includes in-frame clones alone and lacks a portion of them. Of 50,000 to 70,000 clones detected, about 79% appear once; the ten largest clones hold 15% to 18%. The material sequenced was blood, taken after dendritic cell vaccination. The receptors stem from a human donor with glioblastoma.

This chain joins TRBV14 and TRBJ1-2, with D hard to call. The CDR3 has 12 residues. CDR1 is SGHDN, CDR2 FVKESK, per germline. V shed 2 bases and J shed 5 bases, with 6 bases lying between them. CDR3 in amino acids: CASSQSYYGYTF. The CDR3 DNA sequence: TGTGCCAGCAGCCAATCCTATTATGGCTACACCTTC.

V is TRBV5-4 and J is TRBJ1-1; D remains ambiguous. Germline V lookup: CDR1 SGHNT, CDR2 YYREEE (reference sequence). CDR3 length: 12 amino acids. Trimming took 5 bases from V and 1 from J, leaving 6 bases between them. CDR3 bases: TGTGCCAGCAGGCGGGAGAACACTGAAGCTTTCTTT. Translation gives CASRRENTEAFF. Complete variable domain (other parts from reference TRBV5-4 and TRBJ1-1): ETGVTQSPTHLIKTRGQQVTLRCSSQSGHNTVSWYQQALGQGPQFIFQYYREEENGRGNFPPRFSGLQFPNYSSELNVNALELDDSALYLCASRRENTEAFFGQGTRLTVV.

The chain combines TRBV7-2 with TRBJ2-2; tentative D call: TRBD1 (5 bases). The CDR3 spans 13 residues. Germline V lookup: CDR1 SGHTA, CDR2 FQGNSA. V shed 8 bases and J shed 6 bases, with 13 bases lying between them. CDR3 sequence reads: CASPGQGAGELFF. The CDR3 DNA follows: TGTGCCAGCCCCGGCCAGGGCGCCGGGGAGCTGTTTTTT.

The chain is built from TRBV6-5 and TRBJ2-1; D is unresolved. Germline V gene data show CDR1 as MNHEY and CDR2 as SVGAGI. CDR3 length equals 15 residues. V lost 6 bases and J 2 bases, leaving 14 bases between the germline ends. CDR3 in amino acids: CASSVQRTTYNEQFF. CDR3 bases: TGTGCCAGCAGCGTACAGAGAACAACCTACAATGAGCAGTTCTTC.

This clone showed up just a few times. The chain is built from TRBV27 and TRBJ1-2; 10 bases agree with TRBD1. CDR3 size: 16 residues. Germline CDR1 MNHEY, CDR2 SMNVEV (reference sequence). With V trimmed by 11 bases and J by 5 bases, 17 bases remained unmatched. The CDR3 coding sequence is TGTGCCGTGGGGGGACAGGGGAAAACAGGAGAGTATGGCTACACCTTC. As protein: CAVGGQGKTGEYGYTF.

CDR3 sequence reads: CAWSRRRANTGELFF. Written as DNA, the CDR3 is TGTGCCTGGAGCCGAAGACGGGCGAACACCGGGGAGCTGTTTTTT. This chain joins TRBV30 and TRBJ2-2, with D uncertain. In germline, CDR1 is GTSNPN, CDR2 SVGIG (reference sequence). This CDR3 is 15 amino acids long. The V and J ends lost 3 bases and 0 bases respectively, with 11 bases between them. The full variable domain, rest sourced from reference TRBV30 and TRBJ2-2, is SQTIHQWPATLVQPVGSPLSLECTVEGTSNPNLYWYRQAAGRGLQLLFYSVGIGQISSEVPQNLSASRPQDRQFILSSKKLLLSDSGFYLCAWSRRRANTGELFFGEGSRLTVL.

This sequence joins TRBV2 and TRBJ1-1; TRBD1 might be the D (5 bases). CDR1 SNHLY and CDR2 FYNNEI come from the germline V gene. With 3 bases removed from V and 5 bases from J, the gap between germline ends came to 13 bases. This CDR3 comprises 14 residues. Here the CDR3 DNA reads TGTGCCAGCAGTGAGTCCAGGGTTGATACTGAAGCTTTCTTT. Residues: CASSESRVDTEAFF.

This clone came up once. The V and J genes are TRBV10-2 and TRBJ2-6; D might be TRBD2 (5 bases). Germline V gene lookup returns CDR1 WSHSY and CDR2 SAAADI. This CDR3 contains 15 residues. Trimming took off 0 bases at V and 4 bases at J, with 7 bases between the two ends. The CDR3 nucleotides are TGCGCCAGCAGTGAGTCCGGGAACGGGGCCAACGTCCTGACTTTC. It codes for CASSESGNGANVLTF.

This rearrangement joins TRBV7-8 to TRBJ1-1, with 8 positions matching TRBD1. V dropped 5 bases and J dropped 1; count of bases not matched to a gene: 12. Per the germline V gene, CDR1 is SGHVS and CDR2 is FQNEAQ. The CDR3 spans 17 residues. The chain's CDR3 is CASSPGQGVKRNTEAFF. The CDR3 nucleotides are TGTGCCAGCAGCCCTGGACAGGGAGTGAAGAGGAACACTGAAGCTTTCTTT.

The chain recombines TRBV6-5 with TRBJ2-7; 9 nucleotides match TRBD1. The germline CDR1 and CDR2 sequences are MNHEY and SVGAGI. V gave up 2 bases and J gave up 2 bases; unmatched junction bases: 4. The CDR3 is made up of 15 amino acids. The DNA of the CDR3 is TGTGCCAGCAGTTACCGACAGGGGGGACCCTACGAGCAGTACTTC. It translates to CASSYRQGGPYEQYF.

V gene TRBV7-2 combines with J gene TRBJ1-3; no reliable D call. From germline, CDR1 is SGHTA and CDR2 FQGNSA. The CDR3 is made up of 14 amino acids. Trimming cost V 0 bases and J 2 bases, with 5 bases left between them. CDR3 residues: CASSLAGAGNTIYF. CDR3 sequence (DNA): TGTGCCAGCAGCTTAGCTGGAGCTGGAAACACCATATATTTT.

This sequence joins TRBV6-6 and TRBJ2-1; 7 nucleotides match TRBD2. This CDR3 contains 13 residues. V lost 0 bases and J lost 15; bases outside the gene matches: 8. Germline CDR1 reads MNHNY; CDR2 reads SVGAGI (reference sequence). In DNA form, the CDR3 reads TGTGCCAGCAGTTACTCCCTTGGGGGAGGGACGTTCTTC. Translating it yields CASSYSLGGGTFF.

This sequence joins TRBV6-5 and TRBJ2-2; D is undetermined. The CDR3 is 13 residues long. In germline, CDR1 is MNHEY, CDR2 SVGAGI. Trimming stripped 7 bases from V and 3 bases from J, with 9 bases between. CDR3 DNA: TGTGCCAGCACGTACGGGTACACCGGGGAGCTGTTTTTT. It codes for CASTYGYTGELFF.

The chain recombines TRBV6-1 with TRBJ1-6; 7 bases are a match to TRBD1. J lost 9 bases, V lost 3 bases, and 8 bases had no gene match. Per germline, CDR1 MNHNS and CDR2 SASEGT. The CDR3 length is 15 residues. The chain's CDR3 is CASSDKRGRSSPLHF. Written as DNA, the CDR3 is TGTGCCAGCAGTGATAAGAGGGGGCGGAGTTCACCCCTCCACTTT.

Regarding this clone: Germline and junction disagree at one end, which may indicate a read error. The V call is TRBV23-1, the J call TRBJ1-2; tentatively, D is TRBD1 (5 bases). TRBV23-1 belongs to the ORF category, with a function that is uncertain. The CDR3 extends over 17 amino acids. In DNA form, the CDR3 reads TGCGCCGGCAGGGCGGATCCCTTTCGGAGGGCCTTCAGTGGCTACACCTTC. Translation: CAGRADPFRRAFSGYTF.

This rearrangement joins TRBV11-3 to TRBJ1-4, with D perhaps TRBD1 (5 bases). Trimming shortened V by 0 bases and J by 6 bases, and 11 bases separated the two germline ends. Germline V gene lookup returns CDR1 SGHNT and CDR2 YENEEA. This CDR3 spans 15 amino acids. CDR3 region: CASSLDPGLDEKLFF. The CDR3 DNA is TGTGCCAGCAGCTTAGATCCAGGGCTCGATGAAAAACTGTTTTTT.

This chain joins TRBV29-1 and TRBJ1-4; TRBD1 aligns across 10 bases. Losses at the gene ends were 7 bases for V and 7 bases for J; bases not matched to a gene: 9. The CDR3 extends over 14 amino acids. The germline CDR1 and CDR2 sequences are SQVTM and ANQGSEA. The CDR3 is CSASLTGGSEKLFF. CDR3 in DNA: TGCAGCGCATCCCTGACAGGGGGCTCTGAAAAACTGTTTTTT.

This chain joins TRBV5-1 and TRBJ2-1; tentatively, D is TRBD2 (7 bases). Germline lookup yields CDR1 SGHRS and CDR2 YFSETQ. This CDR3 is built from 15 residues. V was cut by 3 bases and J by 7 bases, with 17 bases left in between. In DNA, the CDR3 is TGCGCCAGCAGCTGGGGAGGGGGGGCCGGGAATGAGCAGTTCTTC. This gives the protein CASSWGGGAGNEQFF.

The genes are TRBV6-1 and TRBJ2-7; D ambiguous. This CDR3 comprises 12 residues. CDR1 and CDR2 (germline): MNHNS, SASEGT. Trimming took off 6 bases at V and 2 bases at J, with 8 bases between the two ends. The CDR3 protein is CASRAGTYEQYF. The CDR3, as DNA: TGTGCCAGCAGGGCAGGTACCTACGAGCAGTACTTC.

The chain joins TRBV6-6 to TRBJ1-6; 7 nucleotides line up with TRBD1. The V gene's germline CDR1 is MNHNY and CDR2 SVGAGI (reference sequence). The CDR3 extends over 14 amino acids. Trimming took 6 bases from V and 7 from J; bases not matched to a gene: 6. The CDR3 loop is CASSDDRVNSPLHF. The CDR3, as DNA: TGTGCCAGCAGCGACGACAGGGTCAATTCACCCCTCCACTTT.

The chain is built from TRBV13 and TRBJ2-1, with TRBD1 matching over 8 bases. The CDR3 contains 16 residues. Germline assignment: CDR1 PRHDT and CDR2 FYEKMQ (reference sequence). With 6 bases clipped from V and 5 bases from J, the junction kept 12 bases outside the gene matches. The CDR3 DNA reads TGTGCCAGCAGTTTTATGGGACAGGCATTCAACAATGAGCAGTTCTTC. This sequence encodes CASSFMGQAFNNEQFF.

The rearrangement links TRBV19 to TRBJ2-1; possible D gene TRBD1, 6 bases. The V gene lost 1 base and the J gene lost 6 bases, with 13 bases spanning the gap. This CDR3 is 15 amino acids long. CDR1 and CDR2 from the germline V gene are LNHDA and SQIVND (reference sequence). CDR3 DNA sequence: TGTGCCAGTAGTATAGTACAAGGGGGACGCAATGAGCAGTTCTTC. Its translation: CASSIVQGGRNEQFF.

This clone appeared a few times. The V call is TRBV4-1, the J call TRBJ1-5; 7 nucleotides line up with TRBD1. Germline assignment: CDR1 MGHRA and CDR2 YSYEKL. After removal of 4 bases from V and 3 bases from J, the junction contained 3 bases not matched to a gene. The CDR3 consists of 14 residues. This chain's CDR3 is CASSPGQHNQPQHF. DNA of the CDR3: TGCGCCAGCAGCCCGGGACAGCACAATCAGCCCCAGCATTTT.

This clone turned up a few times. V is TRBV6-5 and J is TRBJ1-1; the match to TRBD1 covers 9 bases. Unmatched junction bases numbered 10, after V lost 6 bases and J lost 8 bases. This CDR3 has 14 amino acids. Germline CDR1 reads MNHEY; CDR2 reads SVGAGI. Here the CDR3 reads CASSQTGGGPEAFF. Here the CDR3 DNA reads TGTGCCAGCAGCCAAACAGGGGGCGGCCCCGAAGCTTTCTTT.

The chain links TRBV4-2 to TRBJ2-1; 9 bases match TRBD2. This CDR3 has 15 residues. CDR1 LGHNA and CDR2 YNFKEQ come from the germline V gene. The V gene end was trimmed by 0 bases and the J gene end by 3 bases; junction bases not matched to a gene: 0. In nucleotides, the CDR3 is TGTGCCAGCAGCCAAGATAGCGGGGGCTACAATGAGCAGTTCTTC. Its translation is CASSQDSGGYNEQFF.

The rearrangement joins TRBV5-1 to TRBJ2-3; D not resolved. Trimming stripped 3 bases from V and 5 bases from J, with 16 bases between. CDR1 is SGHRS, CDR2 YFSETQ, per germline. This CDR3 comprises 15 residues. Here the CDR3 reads CASSSRASAEDTQYF. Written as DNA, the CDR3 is TGCGCCAGCAGCTCCCGAGCGAGCGCCGAAGATACGCAGTATTTT.

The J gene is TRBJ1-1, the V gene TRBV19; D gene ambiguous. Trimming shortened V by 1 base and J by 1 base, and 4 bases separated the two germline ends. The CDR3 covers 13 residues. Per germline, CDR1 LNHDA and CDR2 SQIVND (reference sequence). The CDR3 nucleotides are TGTGCCAGTAGTATAGCCCAGAACACTGAAGCTTTCTTT. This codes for CASSIAQNTEAFF.

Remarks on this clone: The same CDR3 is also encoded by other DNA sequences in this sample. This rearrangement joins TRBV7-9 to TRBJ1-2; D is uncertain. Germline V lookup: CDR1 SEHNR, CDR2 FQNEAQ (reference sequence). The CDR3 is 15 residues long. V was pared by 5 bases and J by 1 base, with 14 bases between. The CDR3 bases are TGTGCCAGCAGCCCGCAGGAATTACTTAACTATGGCTACACCTTC. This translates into CASSPQELLNYGYTF.

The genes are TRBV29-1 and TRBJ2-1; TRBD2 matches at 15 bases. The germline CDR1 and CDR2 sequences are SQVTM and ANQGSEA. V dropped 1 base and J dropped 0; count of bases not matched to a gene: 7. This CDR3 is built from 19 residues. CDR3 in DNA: TGCAGCGTTGAAGGGGGACTAGCGGGGGGTCCCAGCTCCTACAATGAGCAGTTCTTC. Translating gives CSVEGGLAGGPSSYNEQFF.

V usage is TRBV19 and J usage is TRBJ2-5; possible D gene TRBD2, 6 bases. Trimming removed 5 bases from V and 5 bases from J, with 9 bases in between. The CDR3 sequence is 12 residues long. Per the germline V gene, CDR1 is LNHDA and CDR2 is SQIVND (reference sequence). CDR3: CASSGLAETQYF. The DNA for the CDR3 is TGTGCCAGTAGTGGGCTAGCGGAGACCCAGTACTTC. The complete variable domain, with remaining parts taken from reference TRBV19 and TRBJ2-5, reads DGGITQSPKYLFRKEGQNVTLSCEQNLNHDAMYWYRQDPGQGLRLIYYSQIVNDFQKGDIAEGYSVSREKKESFPLTVTSAQKNPTAFYLCASSGLAETQYFGPGTRLLVL.